Sequencing of this T cell receptor (beta chain) was carried out in a study of T cell changes during pregnancy in multiple sclerosis (dated by TCRdb to the late 2010s). Broadly, across the study: The study examined how the T cell repertoire changed over the course of pregnancy in women with multiple sclerosis.

As concerns this clone: The target of this receptor is not known. Per-base qualities were not stored, and no clone one base away is much larger.

Library creation used the immunoSEQ multiplex PCR assay. As stored in TCRdb, this immuneACCESS dataset retains in-frame rearrangements with V and J assigned. A fraction of the clones does not appear; measured against another copy, unresolved V genes explain less than half of the discrepancy, and the remainder lacks a known reason. Within this sample are over 70,000 clones, with around 93% of them counted one time only. The top ten hold 2.2% of the sample. Inclusive of the bounding cysteine and phenylalanine, the CDR3 is 14 residues long. Just the 42-base CDR3 DNA is kept, in frame starting at base 1. V and J lose 0 bases and 4 bases, and a span of 10 bases separates them. CDR1 SGDLS and CDR2 YYNGEE were looked up in the germline V gene.

Source: peripheral blood, taken in the third trimester of pregnancy. This chain joins TRBV9 to TRBJ1-1, and TRBD1 may be the D gene, going by 6 matching bases. The TCR was taken from a female donor with multiple sclerosis, enrolled in a pregnancy study. The nucleotide sequence reads as follows: TGTGCCAGCAGCGTAGGGGGGCGGTTCACTGAAGCTTTCTTT. This gives the protein CASSVGGRFTEAFF.